This TCR beta chain was identified during a study of cytomegalovirus exposure and HLA in healthy donors. Worth noting for this clone: The antigen is undetermined. At one end, the junction sequence differs from germline, possibly due to a read error.

The germline gives CDR1 SSHAT, CDR2 FNYEAQ (reference sequence). There are 12 residues in the CDR3. Study-level results: Whilst most TCR sequences proved rare, a subset of public TCRs occurred across many donors. Altogether, 164 TCR beta chains were recorded as cytomegalovirus-associated.

13 Jbeta primers and 60 Vbeta primers were used for the PCR. Repertoires were generated with immunoSEQ multiplex PCR, while TCRdb's copy carries only in-frame clones and drops some. The data hold fewer than 200,000 clones, with roughly 82% observed a single time. This TCR was recovered from a man aged 45 to 65 in good health and CMV-seropositive. V gene TRBV7-7 combines with J gene TRBJ1-4; D is ambiguous. The sequenced sample consisted of PBMCs. The CDR3 DNA sequence: TGTGCTAGCAGCTGGGGTGGACGGGGACTGTTTTTT. Its translation: CASSWGGRGLFF.